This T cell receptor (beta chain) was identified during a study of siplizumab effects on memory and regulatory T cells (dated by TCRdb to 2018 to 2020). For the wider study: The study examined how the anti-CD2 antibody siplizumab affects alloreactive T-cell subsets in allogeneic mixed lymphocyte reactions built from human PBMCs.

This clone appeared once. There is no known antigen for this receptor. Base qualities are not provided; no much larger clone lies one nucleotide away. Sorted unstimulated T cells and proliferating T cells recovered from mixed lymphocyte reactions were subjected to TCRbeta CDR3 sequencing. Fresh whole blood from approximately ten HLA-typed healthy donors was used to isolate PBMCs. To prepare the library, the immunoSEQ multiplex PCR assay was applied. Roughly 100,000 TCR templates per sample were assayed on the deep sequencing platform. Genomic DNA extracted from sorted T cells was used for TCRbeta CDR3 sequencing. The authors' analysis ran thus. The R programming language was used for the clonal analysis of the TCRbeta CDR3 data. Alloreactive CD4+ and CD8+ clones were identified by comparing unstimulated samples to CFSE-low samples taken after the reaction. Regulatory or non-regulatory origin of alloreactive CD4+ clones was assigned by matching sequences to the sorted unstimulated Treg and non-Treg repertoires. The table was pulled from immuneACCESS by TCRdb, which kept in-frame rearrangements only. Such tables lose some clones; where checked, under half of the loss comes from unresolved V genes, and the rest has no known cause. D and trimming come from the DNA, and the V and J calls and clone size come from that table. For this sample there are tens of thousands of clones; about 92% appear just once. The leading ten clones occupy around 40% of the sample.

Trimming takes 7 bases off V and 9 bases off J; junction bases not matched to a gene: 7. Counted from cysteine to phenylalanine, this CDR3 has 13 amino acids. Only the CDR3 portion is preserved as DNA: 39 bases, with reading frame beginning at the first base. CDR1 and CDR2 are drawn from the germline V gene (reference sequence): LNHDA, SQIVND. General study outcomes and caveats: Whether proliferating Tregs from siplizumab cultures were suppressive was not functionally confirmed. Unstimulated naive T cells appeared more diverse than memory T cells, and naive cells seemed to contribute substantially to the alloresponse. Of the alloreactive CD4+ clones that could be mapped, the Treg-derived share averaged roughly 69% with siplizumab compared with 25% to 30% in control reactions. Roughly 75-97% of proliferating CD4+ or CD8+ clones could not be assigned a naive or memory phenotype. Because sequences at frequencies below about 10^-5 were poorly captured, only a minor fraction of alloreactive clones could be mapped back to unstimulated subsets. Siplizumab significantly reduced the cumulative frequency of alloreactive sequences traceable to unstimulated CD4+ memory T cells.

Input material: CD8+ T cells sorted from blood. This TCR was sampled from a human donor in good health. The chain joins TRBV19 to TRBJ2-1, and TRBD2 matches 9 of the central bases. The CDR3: CASTTGTSLEQFF. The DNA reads TGTGCCAGTACCACCGGGACTAGCCTTGAGCAGTTCTTC.